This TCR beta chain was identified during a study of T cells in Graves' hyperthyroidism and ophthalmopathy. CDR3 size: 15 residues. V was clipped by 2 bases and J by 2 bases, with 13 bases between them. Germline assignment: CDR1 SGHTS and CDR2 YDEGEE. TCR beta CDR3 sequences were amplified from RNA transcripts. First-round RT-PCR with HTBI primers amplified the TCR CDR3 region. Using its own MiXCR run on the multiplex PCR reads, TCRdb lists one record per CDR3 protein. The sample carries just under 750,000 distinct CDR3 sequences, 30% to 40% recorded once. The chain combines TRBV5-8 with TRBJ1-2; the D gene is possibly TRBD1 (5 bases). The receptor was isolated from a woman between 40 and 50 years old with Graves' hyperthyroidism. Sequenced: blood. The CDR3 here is CASSFLPGTNYGYTF. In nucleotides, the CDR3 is TGTGCCAGCAGCTTCTTACCAGGGACGAACTATGGCTACACCTTC.